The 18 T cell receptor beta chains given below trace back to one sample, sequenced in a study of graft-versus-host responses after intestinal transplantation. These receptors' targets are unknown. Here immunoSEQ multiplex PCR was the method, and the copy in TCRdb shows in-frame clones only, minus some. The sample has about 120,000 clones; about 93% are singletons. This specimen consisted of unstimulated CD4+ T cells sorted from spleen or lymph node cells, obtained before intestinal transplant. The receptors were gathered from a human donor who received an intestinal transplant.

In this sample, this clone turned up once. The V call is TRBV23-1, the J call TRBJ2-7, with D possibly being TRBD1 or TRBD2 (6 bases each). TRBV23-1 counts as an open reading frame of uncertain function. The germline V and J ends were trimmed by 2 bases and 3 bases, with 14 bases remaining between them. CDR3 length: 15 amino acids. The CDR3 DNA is TGCGCCAGCAGTCAACGGGGGCGTCTCCACTACGAGCAGTACTTC. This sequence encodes CASSQRGRLHYEQYF.

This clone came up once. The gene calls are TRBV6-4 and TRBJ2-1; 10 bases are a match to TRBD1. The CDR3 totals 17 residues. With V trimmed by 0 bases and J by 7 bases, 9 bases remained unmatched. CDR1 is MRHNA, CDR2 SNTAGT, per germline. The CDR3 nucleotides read TGTGCCAGCAGTGACTCGAAGGCGGGACAGGGGAGGAATGAGCAGTTCTTC. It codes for CASSDSKAGQGRNEQFF.

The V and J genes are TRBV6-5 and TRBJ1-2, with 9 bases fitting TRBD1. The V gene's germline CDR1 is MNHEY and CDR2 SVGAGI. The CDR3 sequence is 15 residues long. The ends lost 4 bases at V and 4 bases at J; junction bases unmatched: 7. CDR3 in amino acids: CASSWTGARLYGYTF. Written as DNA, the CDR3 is TGTGCCAGCAGTTGGACAGGGGCCCGACTCTATGGCTACACCTTC.

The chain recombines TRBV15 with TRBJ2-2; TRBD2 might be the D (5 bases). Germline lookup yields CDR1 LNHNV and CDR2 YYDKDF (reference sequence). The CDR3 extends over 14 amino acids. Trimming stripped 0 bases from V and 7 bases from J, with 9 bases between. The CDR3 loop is CATSRDKRIGELFF. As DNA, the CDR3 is TGTGCCACCAGCAGAGATAAGCGGATCGGGGAGCTGTTTTTT.

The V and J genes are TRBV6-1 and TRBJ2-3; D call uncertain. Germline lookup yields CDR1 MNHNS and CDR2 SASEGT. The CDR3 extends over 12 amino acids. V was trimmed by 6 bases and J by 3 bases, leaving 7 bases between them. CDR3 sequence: CASSGSTDTQYF. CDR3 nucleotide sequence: TGTGCCAGCAGCGGGTCTACAGATACGCAGTATTTT.

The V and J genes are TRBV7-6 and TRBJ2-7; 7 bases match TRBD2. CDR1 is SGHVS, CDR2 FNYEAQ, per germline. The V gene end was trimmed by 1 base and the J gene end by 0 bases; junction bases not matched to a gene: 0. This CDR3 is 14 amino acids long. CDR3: CASSLGDYSYEQYF. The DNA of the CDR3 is TGTGCCAGCAGCTTAGGGGACTACTCCTACGAGCAGTACTTC. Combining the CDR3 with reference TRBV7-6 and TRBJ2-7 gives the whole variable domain GAGVSQSPRYKVTKRGQDVALRCDPISGHVSLYWYRQALGQGPEFLTYFNYEAQQDKSGLPNDRFSAERPEGSISTLTIQRTEQRDSAMYRCASSLGDYSYEQYFGPGTRLTVT.

The DNA for the CDR3 is TGTGCCAGCAGTTACGTGGGGGAGCAGTACTTC. Translating it yields CASSYVGEQYF. This sequence joins TRBV6-5 and TRBJ2-7; no reliable D call. In germline, CDR1 is MNHEY, CDR2 SVGAGI. V dropped 2 bases and J dropped 7 bases, with 6 bases sitting between them. CDR3 size: 11 residues.

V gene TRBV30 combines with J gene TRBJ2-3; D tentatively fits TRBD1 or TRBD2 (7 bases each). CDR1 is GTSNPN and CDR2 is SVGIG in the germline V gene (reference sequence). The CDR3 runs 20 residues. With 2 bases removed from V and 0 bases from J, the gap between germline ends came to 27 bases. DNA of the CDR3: TGTGCCTGGAGTCAGGGGGTTTGGGGGAGGGCACCCACTAGCACAGATACGCAGTATTTT. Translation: CAWSQGVWGRAPTSTDTQYF.

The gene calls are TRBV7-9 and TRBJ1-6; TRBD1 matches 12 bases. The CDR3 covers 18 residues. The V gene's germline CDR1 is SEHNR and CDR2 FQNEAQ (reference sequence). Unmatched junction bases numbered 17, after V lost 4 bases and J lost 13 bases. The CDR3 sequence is CASSSGTGGPIFLYPLHF. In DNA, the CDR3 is TGTGCCAGCAGCTCCGGGACAGGGGGCCCGATATTTCTCTACCCCCTCCACTTT.

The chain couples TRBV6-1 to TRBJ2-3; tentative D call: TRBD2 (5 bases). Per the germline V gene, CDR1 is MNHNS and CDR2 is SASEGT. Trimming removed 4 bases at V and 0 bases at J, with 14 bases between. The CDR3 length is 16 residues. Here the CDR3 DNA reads TGTGCCAGCAGTGTAGCGCTCCTCTCTAGCACAGATACGCAGTATTTT. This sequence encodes CASSVALLSSTDTQYF.

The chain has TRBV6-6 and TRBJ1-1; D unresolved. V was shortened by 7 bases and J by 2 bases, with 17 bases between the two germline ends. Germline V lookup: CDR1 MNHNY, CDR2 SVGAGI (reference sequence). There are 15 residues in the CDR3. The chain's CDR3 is CASMRAAYTNTEAFF. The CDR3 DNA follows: TGTGCCAGCATGAGGGCCGCTTACACCAACACTGAAGCTTTCTTT.

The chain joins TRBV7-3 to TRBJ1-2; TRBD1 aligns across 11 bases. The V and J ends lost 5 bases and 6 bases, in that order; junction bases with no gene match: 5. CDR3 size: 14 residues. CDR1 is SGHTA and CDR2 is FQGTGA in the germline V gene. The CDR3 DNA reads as TGTGCCAGCAGCGGCGGACAGGGGGCCGATGGCTACACCTTC. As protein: CASSGGQGADGYTF.

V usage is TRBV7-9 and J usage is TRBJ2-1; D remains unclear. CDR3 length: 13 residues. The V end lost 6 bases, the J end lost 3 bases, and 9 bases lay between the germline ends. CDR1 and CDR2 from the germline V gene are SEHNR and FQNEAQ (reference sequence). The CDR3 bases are TGTGCCAGCAGGAATCTAGTCTACAATGAGCAGTTCTTC. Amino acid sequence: CASRNLVYNEQFF.

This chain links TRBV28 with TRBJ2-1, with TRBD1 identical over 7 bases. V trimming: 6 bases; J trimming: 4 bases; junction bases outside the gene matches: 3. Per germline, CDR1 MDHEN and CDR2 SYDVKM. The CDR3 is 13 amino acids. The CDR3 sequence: CASRKTGYNEQFF. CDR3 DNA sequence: TGTGCCAGCAGGAAGACAGGGTACAATGAGCAGTTCTTC.

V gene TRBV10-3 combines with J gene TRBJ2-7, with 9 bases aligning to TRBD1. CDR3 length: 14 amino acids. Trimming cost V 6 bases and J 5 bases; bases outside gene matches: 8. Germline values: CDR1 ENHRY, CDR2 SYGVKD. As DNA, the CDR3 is TGTGCCATCAGGGATAGGGACAGGGAGAACGAGCAGTACTTC. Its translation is CAIRDRDRENEQYF.

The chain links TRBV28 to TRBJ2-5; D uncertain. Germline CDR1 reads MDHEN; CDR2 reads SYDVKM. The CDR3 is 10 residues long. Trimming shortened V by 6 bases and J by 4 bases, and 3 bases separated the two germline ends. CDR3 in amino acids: CASRGETQYF. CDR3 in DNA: TGTGCCAGCAGGGGAGAGACCCAGTACTTC. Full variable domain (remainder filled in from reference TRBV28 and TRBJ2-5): DVKVTQSSRYLVKRTGEKVFLECVQDMDHENMFWYRQDPGLGLRLIYFSYDVKMKEKGDIPEGYSVSREKKERFSLILESASTNQTSMYLCASRGETQYFGPGTRLLVL.

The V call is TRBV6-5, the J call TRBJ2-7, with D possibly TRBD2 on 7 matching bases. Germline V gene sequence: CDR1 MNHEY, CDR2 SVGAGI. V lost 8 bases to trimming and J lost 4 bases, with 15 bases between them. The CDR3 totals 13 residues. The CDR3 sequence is CASGGGGLYEQYF. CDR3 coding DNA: TGTGCCAGCGGGGGAGGGGGGCTGTACGAGCAGTACTTC.

The CDR3 reads CAVSEASGNTIYF. CDR3 in DNA: TGTGCCGTGTCCGAGGCCTCTGGAAACACCATATATTTT. The chain joins TRBV7-9 to TRBJ1-3, with D unresolved. This CDR3 is 13 amino acids long. Deletions cut 11 bases from V and 0 bases from J, with 11 bases between. Germline assignment: CDR1 SEHNR and CDR2 FQNEAQ (reference sequence).